A selection of T cell receptor beta chains follows, all from one sample in a study of blood T cell repertoires in COVID-19. Only in-frame clones appear in the TCRdb table, and some are missing; sequencing was by immunoSEQ multiplex PCR. The table shows 200,000 to 250,000 clones, with roughly 87% occurring only once. Source material: PBMCs or T cells enriched from blood (not recorded which). Every receptor here comes from a man under 40 who had recovered from COVID-19. The CDR3 runs from the conserved cysteine through the conserved F or W. D genes are given only for firm matches. Part of the rows lack a size; the others show once, few, many or a class for expanded clones.

>TRBJ2-2|19|TRBV21-1|NA|NA
TGTGCCAGCAGCAAAGTTCGGAGGTGGGAAACAGCGAACACCGGGGAGCTGTTTTTT
CASSKVRRWETANTGELFF
>TRBJ2-7|13|TRBV7-2|NA|NA
TGTGCCAGCAGCTTAGTTCAGGCCTACGAGCAGTACTTC
CASSLVQAYEQYF
>TRBJ1-4|14|TRBV6-1|NA|TRBD1
TGTGCCAGCAGTGAATGGGACAGGGACGAAAAACTGTTTTTT
CASSEWDRDEKLFF
>TRBJ2-1|14|TRBV5-1|NA|TRBD1
TGCGCCAGCAGCTTGGAGGGACAGTACAATGAGCAGTTCTTC
CASSLEGQYNEQFF
>TRBJ2-1|12|TRBV5-6|once|NA
TGTGCCAGCAGCTCCTCCCACAATGAGCAGTTCTTC
CASSSSHNEQFF
>TRBJ2-1|18|TRBV4-2|NA|TRBD2
TGTGCCAGCAGCCAAGAAGACCGAGCGGGAGGGGGCTGGAATGAGCAGTTCTTC
CASSQEDRAGGGWNEQFF
>TRBJ1-2|13|TRBV11-2|NA|NA
TGTGCCAGCAGCTGGCGGGCAGGGGATGGCTACACCTTC
CASSWRAGDGYTF
>TRBJ2-1|17|TRBV5-1|NA|TRBD1
TGCGCCAGCAGCTTGCGTGTGACTGGGACAGGGGGCAATGAGCAGTTCTTC
CASSLRVTGTGGNEQFF
>TRBJ1-1|12|TRBV7-2|NA|NA
TGTGCCAGCAGCCCCCAGGGGCACCCAGCTTTCTTT
CASSPQGHPAFF
>TRBJ1-1|10|TRBV29-1|NA|NA
TGCAGCGTTGTTGACTTGGAAGCTTTCTTT
CSVVDLEAFF
>TRBJ2-1|13|TRBV28|NA|TRBD1
TGTGCCAGCAGTTTGGACAGGGGGCGAGAGCAGTTCTTC
CASSLDRGREQFF
>TRBJ2-5|15|TRBV10-2|NA|TRBD2
TGCGCCAGCAGATTAGAGCGGGGGCTATCTGGGACCCAGTACTTC
CASRLERGLSGTQYF
>TRBJ2-1|15|TRBV11-2|NA|TRBD2
TGTGCCAGCAGCTTCCTAGCGGGCTTTTACAATGAGCAGTTCTTC
CASSFLAGFYNEQFF
>TRBJ2-7|14|TRBV21-1|NA|NA
TGTGCCAGCAGCAAGGAACAGCTACGGTACGAGCAGTACTTC
CASSKEQLRYEQYF
>TRBJ1-5|15|TRBV28|NA|TRBD1
TGTGCCAGCAGTTTACAGGGGGCGTTACGTCAGCCCCAGCATTTT
CASSLQGALRQPQHF
>TRBJ2-7|16|TRBV3-1/TRBV3-2|NA|NA
TGTGCCAGCAGCGGCCATTTTGAAGGGGGACCCTACGAGCAGTACTTC
CASSGHFEGGPYEQYF
>TRBJ2-5|16|TRBV27|NA|NA
TGTGCCAGCAGACCTGGGCGGGCCGCGGTCCAAGAGACCCAGTACTTC
CASRPGRAAVQETQYF
>TRBJ2-7|13|TRBV29-1|NA|NA
TGCAGCGTTCAAGGAGGACAACTCTACGAGCAGTACTTC
CSVQGGQLYEQYF
>TRBJ1-1|14|TRBV3-1/TRBV3-2|NA|TRBD1
TGTGCCAGCAGCCAAGGGGACAGTAACACTGAAGCTTTCTTT
CASSQGDSNTEAFF
>TRBJ1-1|13|TRBV19|NA|NA
TGTGCCAGTAGTCCCAGGTGGTCTTATGAAGCTTTCTTT
CASSPRWSYEAFF
>TRBJ2-3|15|TRBV6-1|NA|TRBD2
TGTGCCAGCAGTGAACTAGCGGAGCCCACAGATACGCAGTATTTT
CASSELAEPTDTQYF
>TRBJ1-2|17|TRBV3-1/TRBV3-2|NA|TRBD1
TGTGCCAGCAGCCCGTTCCGGGACAGCTCGACTGGATTGGGCTACACCTTC
CASSPFRDSSTGLGYTF
>TRBJ2-5|14|TRBV6-5|NA|TRBD2
TGTGCCAGCAGTTTTAGCGGGAGGGCAAAGACCCAGTACTTC
CASSFSGRAKTQYF
>TRBJ1-1|12|TRBV10-2|NA|NA
TGCGCCAGCAGTGGAGGGCACACTGAAGCTTTCTTT
CASSGGHTEAFF
>TRBJ1-5|13|TRBV7-8|NA|NA
TGTGCCAGCAGCTTAGACGGGAATCAGCCCCAGCATTTT
CASSLDGNQPQHF
>TRBJ1-6|16|TRBV27|NA|TRBD1
TGTGCCAGCAGTTTCGGGACAGGGGGTTTGGACTCACCCCTCCACTTT
CASSFGTGGLDSPLHF
>TRBJ2-7|14|TRBV28|NA|TRBD2
TGTGCCAGCAATAAAGCGGGGGGGGTTATCGAGCAGTACTTC
CASNKAGGVIEQYF
>TRBJ1-5|18|TRBV5-6|NA|TRBD1
TGTGCCAGCAGCTTGGCGCATACGGGACAGGGAGACCCCAGGCCCCAGCATTTT
CASSLAHTGQGDPRPQHF
>TRBJ2-6|17|TRBV10-3|once|NA
TGTGCCGCCCAACAGGGTAATGGTCCTGTGGGGGCCAACGTCCTGACTTTC
CAAQQGNGPVGANVLTF
>TRBJ2-3|14|TRBV2|NA|TRBD2
TGTGCCAGCAATCAGCGGGGGAGCACAGATACGCAGTATTTT
CASNQRGSTDTQYF
>TRBJ1-2|16|TRBV19|NA|TRBD1
TGTGCCAGTAGTATCGCCCAGGGGGCAACCTTAGATGGCTACACCTTC
CASSIAQGATLDGYTF
>TRBJ2-5|16|TRBV7-6|NA|NA
TGTGCCAGCAGCTTAGGGGCCCGGTTAGGAAGCGAGACCCAGTACTTC
CASSLGARLGSETQYF
>TRBJ2-3|12|TRBV7-9|NA|NA
TGTGCCAGCAGCTCCGTCGGGGATACGCAGTATTTT
CASSSVGDTQYF
>TRBJ2-3|15|TRBV19|NA|TRBD2
TGTGCCAGTAGTACCCAGCGGGGAGGGCCAGATACGCAGTATTTT
CASSTQRGGPDTQYF
>TRBJ1-4|14|TRBV9|NA|NA
TGTGCCAGCAGCCCCACTCCGACTCCCCCTAATCTGTTTTTT
CASSPTPTPPNLFF
>TRBJ1-1|14|TRBV7-2|NA|NA
TGTGCCAGCACCCCTGGGCCCGACGGAACCAAAGCTTTCTTT
CASTPGPDGTKAFF
>TRBJ1-1|13|TRBV6-2/TRBV6-3|NA|NA
TGTGCCAGCAGCCTCTGGGGGGGAACTGAAGCTTTCTTT
CASSLWGGTEAFF
>TRBJ2-1|18|TRBV29-1|NA|TRBD2
TGCAGCGTTGATGGACTAGCGGTCTCATCCGACTCCTACAATGAGCAGTTCTTC
CSVDGLAVSSDSYNEQFF
>TRBJ1-6|15|TRBV27|NA|NA
TGTGCCAGCAGGACCGAGGTACAAATAAATTCACCCCTCCACTTT
CASRTEVQINSPLHF
>TRBJ1-2|16|TRBV3-1/TRBV3-2|once|TRBD1
TGTGCCAGCAGCCAGATTAGAGACAGGGGCTCCTATGGCTACACCTTC
CASSQIRDRGSYGYTF
>TRBJ1-2|16|TRBV5-4|NA|NA
TGTGCCAGCAGCCCCCCGGGGGGAGACCGAGCCTATGGCTACACCTTC
CASSPPGGDRAYGYTF